This TCR beta chain was recorded in a study of blood T cell repertoires in COVID-19. Individuals drawn from under 30 US areas were about 18 to 95 years old. The protocol was immunoSEQ multiplex PCR, while the TCRdb copy is restricted to in-frame clones and leaves out a portion. The sample shows 230,000 or so clones, approximately 83% of them seen only once. This receptor was obtained from a man between 45 and 60 years old who had recovered from COVID-19. Specimen: PBMCs or T cells enriched from blood (not recorded which).

The CDR3 nucleotides are TGTGCCAGCCAGGGACAGGGAAATCAGCCCCAGCATTTT. This encodes CASQGQGNQPQHF. The genes are TRBV6-5 and TRBJ1-5; 9 bases are shared with TRBD1. Germline V gene data show CDR1 as MNHEY and CDR2 as SVGAGI. The CDR3 consists of 13 residues. The V segment lost 8 bases and the J segment 4 bases; nucleotides outside the gene matches: 3.